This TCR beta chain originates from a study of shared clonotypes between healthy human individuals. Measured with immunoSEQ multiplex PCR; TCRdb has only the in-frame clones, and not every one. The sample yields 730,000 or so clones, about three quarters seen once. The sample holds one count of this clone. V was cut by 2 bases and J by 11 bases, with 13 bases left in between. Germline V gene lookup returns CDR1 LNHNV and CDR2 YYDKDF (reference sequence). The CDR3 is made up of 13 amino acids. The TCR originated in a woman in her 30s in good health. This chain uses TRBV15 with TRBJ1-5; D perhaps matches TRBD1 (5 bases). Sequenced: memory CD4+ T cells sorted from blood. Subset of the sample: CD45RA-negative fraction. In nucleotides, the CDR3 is TGTGCCACCAGCAGACACGGGGACGGGGCCCAGCATTTT. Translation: CATSRHGDGAQHF.